These 10 T cell receptor beta chains were sequenced from one sample in a study of T cell changes during pregnancy in multiple sclerosis. Method: immunoSEQ multiplex PCR; TCRdb's copy keeps in-frame clones and lacks some. The sample shows about 51,000 clones, 91% of them seen only once. The source was CD8+ T cells from peripheral blood mononuclear cells, collected in the second trimester of pregnancy. The origin of the receptors is a female donor with multiple sclerosis, enrolled in a pregnancy study.

The rearrangement uses TRBV4-3 and TRBJ1-1; TRBD1 is a possible D gene (5 bases). V gave up 1 base and J gave up 2 bases, with 8 bases separating them. This CDR3 spans 14 amino acids. The V gene's germline CDR1 is LGHNA and CDR2 YSLEER. The CDR3 region is CASSQGQGNTEAFF. CDR3 sequence (DNA): TGCGCCAGCAGCCAAGGGCAGGGTAACACTGAAGCTTTCTTT.

The chain uses TRBV7-9 and TRBJ1-2; 9 nucleotides line up with TRBD1. The CDR3 loop spans 14 amino acids. After removal of 5 bases from V and 8 bases from J, the junction contained 9 bases not matched to a gene. CDR1 is SEHNR and CDR2 is FQNEAQ in the germline V gene (reference sequence). CDR3 DNA sequence: TGTGCCAGCAGCCCTGGACAGGGGTCGAGGGGCTACACCTTC. It codes for CASSPGQGSRGYTF.

This clone was detected once. The chain employs TRBV4-1 and TRBJ1-1, with D unclear. CDR1 MGHRA and CDR2 YSYEKL come from the germline V gene. There are 12 residues in the CDR3. The germline V and J ends were trimmed by 8 bases and 4 bases, with 11 bases remaining between them. The CDR3 loop reads CASREGGTEAFF. The CDR3 DNA sequence: TGCGCCAGCCGGGAGGGTGGCACTGAAGCTTTCTTT.

The chain couples TRBV2 to TRBJ2-5, with 7 bases matching TRBD1. V lost 6 bases and J lost 4; bases outside the gene matches: 14. Germline V gene data show CDR1 as SNHLY and CDR2 as FYNNEI. CDR3 length: 16 amino acids. The CDR3 here is CASSPGDSISSETQYF. As DNA, the CDR3 is TGTGCCAGCAGCCCCGGGGACAGCATCTCCTCAGAGACCCAGTACTTC.

V usage is TRBV4-2 and J usage is TRBJ2-5, with 7 nucleotides matching TRBD2. The trim removed 0 bases at V and 4 bases at J, leaving 2 bases unmatched. This CDR3 has 14 amino acids. Germline CDR1 and CDR2: LGHNA and YNFKEQ. The CDR3 loop reads CASSQDPGGETQYF. As DNA, the CDR3 is TGTGCCAGCAGCCAAGATCCGGGGGGAGAGACCCAGTACTTC.

The chain employs TRBV9 and TRBJ2-5; possibly TRBD1 for D (6 bases). Trimming cost V 8 bases and J 2 bases, with 13 bases left between them. There are 13 residues in the CDR3. Germline CDR1 and CDR2: SGDLS and YYNGEE. Here the CDR3 DNA reads TGTGCCAGTAGAGGACAGACACAAGAGACCCAGTACTTC. It yields the protein CASRGQTQETQYF. The variable domain in full, completed from reference TRBV9 and TRBJ2-5, reads DSGVTQTPKHLITATGQRVTLRCSPRSGDLSVYWYQQSLDQGLQFLIQYYNGEERAKGNILERFSAQQFPDLHSELNLSSLELGDSALYFCASRGQTQETQYFGPGTRLLVL.

V usage is TRBV7-9 and J usage is TRBJ2-2; D gene unclear. Germline V lookup: CDR1 SEHNR, CDR2 FQNEAQ (reference sequence). The V and J ends lost 5 bases and 3 bases respectively, with 7 bases between them. The CDR3 is 13 amino acids. The CDR3 loop reads CASSPPYTGELFF. In nucleotides, the CDR3 is TGTGCCAGCAGCCCCCCCTACACCGGGGAGCTGTTTTTT. The whole variable domain, remainder taken from reference TRBV7-9 and TRBJ2-2, is DTGVSQNPRHKITKRGQNVTFRCDPISEHNRLYWYRQTLGQGPEFLTYFQNEAQLEKSRLLSDRFSAERPKGSFSTLEIQRTEQGDSAMYLCASSPPYTGELFFGEGSRLTVL.

This chain connects TRBV7-8 to TRBJ1-5; possibly TRBD1 for D (5 bases). Trimming took off 1 base at V and 9 bases at J, with 13 bases between the two ends. The CDR3 consists of 14 residues. Germline V gene lookup returns CDR1 SGHVS and CDR2 FQNEAQ. CDR3 sequence: CASSLGGGTAPQHF. CDR3 nucleotide sequence: TGTGCCAGCAGCTTAGGGGGGGGGACCGCGCCCCAGCATTTT.

CDR3 sequence reads: CASTLLPDYGYTF. In DNA, the CDR3 is TGTGCCAGCACCCTCTTGCCAGACTATGGCTACACCTTC. The chain recombines TRBV2 with TRBJ1-2; D not certain. V was cut by 7 bases and J by 3 bases, with 12 bases left in between. The CDR3 sequence is 13 residues long. Germline V CDR1 and CDR2: SNHLY, FYNNEI.

The chain carries TRBV5-1 and TRBJ1-4; 9 bases line up with TRBD1. Germline CDR1 SGHRS, CDR2 YFSETQ. The CDR3 covers 15 residues. V trimming: 4 bases; J trimming: 5 bases; junction bases outside the gene matches: 6. CDR3 region: CASSDTGGFNEKLFF. The CDR3 coding sequence is TGCGCCAGCAGCGACACAGGGGGCTTCAATGAAAAACTGTTTTTT. Supplemented by reference TRBV5-1 and TRBJ1-4, the full variable domain reads KAGVTQTPRYLIKTRGQQVTLSCSPISGHRSVSWYQQTPGQGLQFLFEYFSETQRNKGNFPGRFSGRQFSNSRSEMNVSTLELGDSALYLCASSDTGGFNEKLFFGSGTQLSVL.